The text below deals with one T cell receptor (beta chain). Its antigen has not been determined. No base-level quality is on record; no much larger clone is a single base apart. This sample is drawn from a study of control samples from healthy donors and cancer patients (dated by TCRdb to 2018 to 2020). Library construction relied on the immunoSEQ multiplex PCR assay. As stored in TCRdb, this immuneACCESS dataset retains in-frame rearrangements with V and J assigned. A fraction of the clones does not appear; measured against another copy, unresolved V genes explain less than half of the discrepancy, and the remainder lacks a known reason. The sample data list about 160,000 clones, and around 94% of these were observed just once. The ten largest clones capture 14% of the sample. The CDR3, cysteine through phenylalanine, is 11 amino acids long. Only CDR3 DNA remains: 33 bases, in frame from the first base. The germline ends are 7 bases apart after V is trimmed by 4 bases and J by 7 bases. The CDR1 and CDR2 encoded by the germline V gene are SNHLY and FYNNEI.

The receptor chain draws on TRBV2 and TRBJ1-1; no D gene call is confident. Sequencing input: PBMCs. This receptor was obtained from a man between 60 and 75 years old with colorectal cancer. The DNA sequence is TGTGCCAGCAGTGTGAGCCATGAAGCTTTCTTT. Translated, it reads CASSVSHEAFF.